This T cell receptor (beta chain) was identified in a study of blood T cell repertoires in COVID-19. On the study more broadly: The origin of the acute and convalescent COVID-19 samples was the United States, Italy and Spain. PBMCs, B-cell-depleted T cells, or T cells provided the cDNA or gDNA that made up the material.

Authors' processing steps: The authors estimated nucleated cell counts from reference gene primer amplification. This table comes from immunoSEQ multiplex PCR, and its TCRdb copy is limited to in-frame clones, with some not included. The DNA gave D and trimming, while V, J and clone size come from that table. The sample yields approximately 210,000 clones, roughly four fifths seen once. Germline lookup yields CDR1 MNHNY and CDR2 SVGAGI (reference sequence). The CDR3 sequence is 15 residues long. The trim removed 2 bases at V and 9 bases at J, leaving 7 bases unmatched. The sequenced sample was peripheral blood. This chain connects TRBV6-6 to TRBJ1-4; 9 bases fit TRBD1. This TCR was recovered from a woman in her 40s with acute or convalescent COVID-19. DNA of the CDR3: TGTGCCAGCAGTTACGGGACAGGGACCGAGAAAAAACTGTTTTTT. Protein: CASSYGTGTEKKLFF.